This T cell receptor (beta chain) originates from a study of shared clonotypes between healthy human individuals. The naive CD8 fraction comprised CD45RO-negative cells positively selected for CCR7 and excluded terminally differentiated effector memory CD45RA+ cells. Authors' data handling: ImmunoSEQ output held junction-only sequences without quality scores, so filtering differed. Produced via immunoSEQ multiplex PCR; TCRdb's table is partial and in-frame only. The V and J calls and clone size were taken over from that table, and D and trimming were inferred from the DNA. In the table there are 550,000 to 750,000 clones, about 95% of which are singletons. In germline, CDR1 is MDHEN, CDR2 SYDVKM. Trimming cost V 3 bases and J 2 bases, with 11 bases left between them. The CDR3 spans 15 residues.

The chain links TRBV28 to TRBJ2-1, with D maybe TRBD2 (5 bases). This clonotype originated in a woman in her 30s in good health. Material for sequencing was naive CD8+ T cells sorted from blood. This chain's CDR3 is CASSFRSGAYNEQFF. The DNA of the CDR3 is TGTGCCAGCAGTTTTCGGAGCGGTGCCTACAATGAGCAGTTCTTC.